This passage covers 30 T cell receptor beta chains from one sample sequenced in a study of blood T cell repertoires in COVID-19. Clones were sequenced by immunoSEQ multiplex PCR, and TCRdb holds only the in-frame ones, with some missing. Of 90,000 to 150,000 clones in the sample, about 83% were seen once. Input material: peripheral blood. The receptors originated from a woman in her fifties or sixties with acute or convalescent COVID-19.

J is TRBJ2-3 and V is TRBV11-3; no clear D gene. CDR3 length equals 16 residues. Germline V gives CDR1 SGHNT, CDR2 YENEEA. V gave up 1 base and J gave up 4 bases, with 15 bases separating them. The CDR3 loop reads CASSLAGGLGADTQYF. The CDR3 region has the DNA TGTGCCAGCAGCTTAGCAGGTGGGTTGGGCGCAGATACGCAGTATTTT.

V is TRBV30 and J is TRBJ1-2, with D tentatively TRBD1 (6 bases). CDR1 is GTSNPN, CDR2 SVGIG, per germline (reference sequence). The V end was cut by 2 bases, the J end by 1 base, with 14 bases between. The CDR3 is 15 residues long. The CDR3 spells CAWSPGQLFNYGYTF. The DNA for the CDR3 is TGTGCCTGGAGTCCAGGACAGCTCTTTAACTATGGCTACACCTTC.

CDR3 sequence: CATLEGGETQYF. CDR3 sequence (DNA): TGTGCTACCCTCGAAGGGGGAGAGACCCAGTACTTC. The chain carries TRBV6-5 and TRBJ2-5, with a tentative D call TRBD1 (6 bases). The CDR3 consists of 12 residues. Germline CDR1 is MNHEY and CDR2 is SVGAGI.

The CDR3 spells CAWSVALTTDTQYF. The DNA of the CDR3 is TGTGCCTGGAGTGTAGCCCTAACGACAGATACGCAGTATTTT. V and J are TRBV30 and TRBJ2-3; the D is unclear. Germline CDR1 and CDR2: GTSNPN and SVGIG (reference sequence). V was trimmed by 0 bases and J by 3 bases, leaving 10 bases between them. The length of the CDR3 is 14 residues.

The V gene is TRBV5-5, the J gene TRBJ2-7; D might be TRBD1 (5 bases). The length of the CDR3 is 13 residues. Deletions cut 3 bases from V and 1 base from J, with 8 bases between. Looked up from germline, CDR1 is SGHKS and CDR2 is YYEKEE (reference sequence). Here the CDR3 reads CASSWGLSYEQYF. The CDR3 coding sequence is TGTGCCAGCAGCTGGGGCCTTTCCTACGAGCAGTACTTC.

The CDR3: CASSYSTSVYEQYF. CDR3 nucleotides: TGTGCCAGCAGTTACTCAACTAGCGTCTACGAGCAGTACTTC. The genes are TRBV6-6 and TRBJ2-7; 7 bases agree with TRBD2. The V gene end was trimmed by 0 bases and the J gene end by 3 bases; junction bases not matched to a gene: 2. The CDR3 extends over 14 amino acids. Germline assignment: CDR1 MNHNY and CDR2 SVGAGI (reference sequence).

A few counts support this clone. The rearrangement links TRBV27 to TRBJ1-6; 10 positions agree with TRBD1. Unmatched junction bases numbered 8, after V lost 6 bases and J lost 9 bases. Germline V gene data show CDR1 as MNHEY and CDR2 as SMNVEV (reference sequence). This CDR3 is built from 15 residues. The CDR3 sequence is CASRTGTGASSPLHF. The DNA for the CDR3 is TGTGCCAGCAGAACCGGGACAGGGGCGAGTTCACCCCTCCACTTT.

About this clone itself: The conserved final phenylalanine or tryptophan is absent from the CDR3, which likely points to a read error. The limits of the CDR3 on the DNA are not certain, so only TCRdb's listed CDR3 is given. The CDR3 here is CASSPETG. The V gene is TRBV27, the J gene TRBJ1-2. The CDR3 is 8 residues long, ends included. From germline, CDR1 is MNHEY and CDR2 SMNVEV (reference sequence).

This clone has a handful of counts. The chain has TRBV7-2 and TRBJ1-6; 8 nucleotides align to TRBD1. There are 15 residues in the CDR3. The V gene end was trimmed by 7 bases and the J gene end by 7 bases; junction bases not matched to a gene: 9. Germline assignment: CDR1 SGHTA and CDR2 FQGNSA. CDR3 sequence reads: CASTRQGPLNSPLHF. CDR3 DNA: TGTGCCAGCACCCGACAGGGGCCACTAAATTCACCCCTCCACTTT.

With respect to this clone: The sample holds other DNA sequences that translate to the same CDR3. The chain combines TRBV18 with TRBJ1-4, with 8 nucleotides matching TRBD1. The CDR3 is made up of 16 amino acids. J gave up 5 bases and V 3 bases, and 8 bases lay outside the gene matches. The germline V gene has CDR1 KGHSH and CDR2 LQKENI. The CDR3 coding sequence is TGTGCCAGCTCACCTAGACCGGGACAGGAGAATGAAAAACTGTTTTTT. Its protein is CASSPRPGQENEKLFF.

V and J are TRBV6-2 or TRBV6-3 and TRBJ2-1, with a weak D call TRBD2 (6 bases). CDR3 length: 17 amino acids. V lost 6 bases, J lost 6 bases, and 24 bases lay in between. From germline, CDR1 is MNHEY and CDR2 SVGEGT. CDR3 region: CASSLLGGTSGVNEQFF. CDR3 nucleotides: TGTGCCAGCAGCCTCCTGGGGGGAACCTCCGGTGTCAATGAGCAGTTCTTC.

A single count supports this clone. This rearrangement joins TRBV6-1 to TRBJ2-7; D possibly corresponds to TRBD1 (6 bases). The CDR3 contains 13 residues. The germline V gene has CDR1 MNHNS and CDR2 SASEGT. V gave up 6 bases and J gave up 6 bases, with 15 bases separating them. The CDR3 region has the DNA TGTGCCAGCAGCTCCGCGACAGGTCGCGAGCAGTACTTC. It encodes CASSSATGREQYF.

Comment on this clone: Other DNA sequences in this specimen translate into the identical CDR3. The V gene is TRBV5-4, the J gene TRBJ2-1, with 8 positions matching TRBD1. CDR1 and CDR2 from the germline V gene are SGHNT and YYREEE (reference sequence). The V and J ends lost 3 bases and 4 bases, in that order; junction bases with no gene match: 6. CDR3 length equals 15 residues. As DNA, the CDR3 is TGTGCCAGCAGCTCAGGACAGGGATCATACAATGAGCAGTTCTTC. It translates to CASSSGQGSYNEQFF. Filled out from reference TRBV5-4 and TRBJ2-1, the complete variable domain reads ETGVTQSPTHLIKTRGQQVTLRCSSQSGHNTVSWYQQALGQGPQFIFQYYREEENGRGNFPPRFSGLQFPNYSSELNVNALELDDSALYLCASSSGQGSYNEQFFGPGTRLTVL.

The CDR3 DNA follows: TGTGCCAGCAGCCCGGACAGGGAAGTCCTTGCTTTCTTT. Amino acid sequence: CASSPDREVLAFF. V usage is TRBV7-2 and J usage is TRBJ1-1; 8 nucleotides match TRBD1. The trim removed 5 bases at V and 11 bases at J, leaving 10 bases unmatched. The length of the CDR3 is 13 residues. From germline, CDR1 is SGHTA and CDR2 FQGNSA. Filled out from reference TRBV7-2 and TRBJ1-1, the complete variable domain reads GAGVSQSPSNKVTEKGKDVELRCDPISGHTALYWYRQSLGQGLEFLIYFQGNSAPDKSGLPSDRFSAERTGGSVSTLTIQRTQQEDSAVYLCASSPDREVLAFFGQGTRLTVV.

This rearrangement joins TRBV2 to TRBJ1-5; D remains unclear. Looked up from germline, CDR1 is SNHLY and CDR2 is FYNNEI. The V and J ends lost 2 bases and 5 bases respectively, with 16 bases between them. This CDR3 region has 16 residues. The CDR3, as DNA: TGTGCCAGCAGTGAACTTGGCAGAGGTCTTTATCAGCCCCAGCATTTT. Its protein product is CASSELGRGLYQPQHF.

The chain joins TRBV12-5 to TRBJ2-2; D remains ambiguous. In germline, CDR1 is LGHNT, CDR2 FRNRAP. The CDR3 contains 11 residues. The V gene lost 5 bases and the J gene lost 7 bases, with 5 bases spanning the gap. The CDR3 DNA is TGTGCTAGTGGTCCCCTCGGGGAGCTGTTTTTT. It yields the protein CASGPLGELFF.

The chain recombines TRBV4-1 with TRBJ1-1; D is perhaps TRBD1 (6 bases). V shed 0 bases and J shed 4 bases, with 21 bases lying between them. The CDR3 loop spans 18 amino acids. Germline-derived CDR1 and CDR2 are MGHRA and YSYEKL. CDR3 protein: CASSQETRGAAAGTEAFF. The CDR3 nucleotides are TGCGCCAGCAGCCAAGAAACGCGGGGGGCAGCGGCGGGCACTGAAGCTTTCTTT.

This clone was detected once. The chain links TRBV15 to TRBJ2-7; TRBD1 matches at 10 bases. The J segment lost 5 bases and the V segment lost 2 bases, leaving 9 bases of the junction unmatched. Germline CDR1 and CDR2: LNHNV and YYDKDF (reference sequence). The CDR3 is 16 amino acids. Here the CDR3 reads CATSRSYRDRGNEQYF. The CDR3 nucleotides read TGTGCCACCAGCAGATCTTACCGGGACAGGGGCAACGAGCAGTACTTC. Full variable domain (outside the CDR3, taken from reference TRBV15 and TRBJ2-7): DAMVIQNPRYQVTQFGKPVTLSCSQTLNHNVMYWYQQKSSQAPKLLFHYYDKDFNNEADTPDNFQSRRPNTSFCFLDIRSPGLGDTAMYLCATSRSYRDRGNEQYFGPGTRLTVT.

The V and J genes are TRBV18 and TRBJ1-2; D gene ambiguous. V was clipped by 4 bases and J by 5 bases, with 14 bases between them. CDR1 and CDR2 (germline): KGHSH, LQKENI. This CDR3 region has 14 residues. This chain's CDR3 is CASSRNPQLYGYTF. As DNA, the CDR3 is TGTGCCAGCTCACGAAACCCACAACTATATGGCTACACCTTC.

On this clone itself: The identical CDR3 is also encoded by other nucleotide sequences in the sample. This chain joins TRBV29-1 and TRBJ2-1, with TRBD2 matching 11 bases. The V gene end was trimmed by 3 bases and the J gene end by 7 bases; junction bases not matched to a gene: 8. The germline V gene encodes CDR1 SQVTM and CDR2 ANQGSEA. The CDR3 runs to 15 residues. The CDR3 DNA follows: TGCAGCGTTGACCATACTAGCGGGAGCTATAATGAGCAGTTCTTC. Translated: CSVDHTSGSYNEQFF.

This chain links TRBV12-3 or TRBV12-4 with TRBJ1-2; TRBD1 is a possible D gene (6 bases). The CDR3 sequence is 13 residues long. Trimming stripped 5 bases from V and 8 bases from J, with 15 bases between. CDR3 sequence: CASSAGTPRGYTF. The CDR3 DNA reads TGTGCCAGCAGTGCCGGGACACCGCGGGGCTACACCTTC.

The J gene is TRBJ1-1, the V gene TRBV6-1; D not certain. Germline assignment: CDR1 MNHNS and CDR2 SASEGT. The V end lost 2 bases, the J end lost 5 bases, and 9 bases lay between the germline ends. This CDR3 is 13 amino acids long. CDR3 nucleotides: TGTGCCAGCAGTGAACTGGGAGTGACTGAAGCTTTCTTT. Translating it yields CASSELGVTEAFF.

J is TRBJ2-1 and V is TRBV7-7; 10 nucleotides line up with TRBD2. Germline-derived CDR1 and CDR2 are SSHAT and FNYEAQ (reference sequence). The CDR3 contains 14 residues. Trimming cost V 6 bases and J 4 bases; bases outside gene matches: 3. DNA for the CDR3: TGTGCCAGCAGTCTAGCGGGGGAATACAATGAGCAGTTCTTC. Translated: CASSLAGEYNEQFF.

The sample holds one count of this clone. The rearrangement links TRBV5-1 to TRBJ2-7; 7 positions match TRBD1. The CDR3 is made up of 14 amino acids. Per the germline V gene, CDR1 is SGHRS and CDR2 is YFSETQ. Trimming cost V 4 bases and J 3 bases; bases outside gene matches: 7. The DNA of the CDR3 is TGCGCCAGCAGCCTCGGGACAGTCCACTACGAGCAGTACTTC. This translates into CASSLGTVHYEQYF.

The chain links TRBV2 to TRBJ2-5, with 13 nucleotides matching TRBD2. With V trimmed by 5 bases and J by 5 bases, 11 bases remained unmatched. The CDR3 has 17 amino acids. The germline V gene encodes CDR1 SNHLY and CDR2 FYNNEI. CDR3 protein: CASSSPRTSGGKETQYF. CDR3 DNA sequence: TGTGCCAGCAGTTCACCCCGGACTAGCGGGGGTAAGGAGACCCAGTACTTC.

The rearrangement links TRBV11-3 to TRBJ1-3, with a tentative D call TRBD1 (6 bases). The germline V gene has CDR1 SGHNT and CDR2 YENEEA. This CDR3 is built from 17 residues. With 3 bases removed from V and 0 bases from J, the gap between germline ends came to 15 bases. CDR3 bases: TGTGCCAGCAGCTTTGGGCAGGGGTCTTCCTCTGGAAACACCATATATTTT. Translating gives CASSFGQGSSSGNTIYF. Using reference TRBV11-3 and TRBJ1-3 for the parts outside the CDR3, the full variable domain is EAGVVQSPRYKIIEKKQPVAFWCNPISGHNTLYWYLQNLGQGPELLIRYENEEAVDDSQLPKDRFSAERLKGVDSTLKIQPAELGDSAVYLCASSFGQGSSSGNTIYFGEGSWLTVV.

In its sample, this clone was seen a few times. This chain joins TRBV4-1 and TRBJ2-7, with D hard to call. V was clipped by 4 bases and J by 3 bases, with 10 bases between them. The CDR3 extends over 13 amino acids. From germline, CDR1 is MGHRA and CDR2 YSYEKL. DNA of the CDR3: TGCGCCAGCAGCCCCCAGGCTAACTACGAGCAGTACTTC. This sequence encodes CASSPQANYEQYF.

The chain has TRBV9 and TRBJ2-3; TRBD1 matches at 7 bases. With V trimmed by 3 bases and J by 1 base, 5 bases remained unmatched. This CDR3 is built from 15 residues. Germline lookup yields CDR1 SGDLS and CDR2 YYNGEE. In DNA form, the CDR3 reads TGTGCCAGCAGCGCGACAGGGTGGGGCACAGATACGCAGTATTTT. This translates into CASSATGWGTDTQYF.

The J gene is TRBJ1-5, the V gene TRBV14, with 7 bases that match TRBD1. Germline trimming cut 6 bases from V and 5 bases from J; bases unmatched to any gene: 4. CDR1 is SGHDN and CDR2 is FVKESK in the germline V gene. CDR3 length: 13 amino acids. The CDR3 nucleotides read TGTGCCAGCAGTCGGGACAGTGATCAGCCCCAGCATTTT. Its translation: CASSRDSDQPQHF.

The CDR3 DNA is TGCGCCAGCAGCAGGGGGACAGGGAGTACCGAGCAGTACTTC. Translating gives CASSRGTGSTEQYF. The V gene is TRBV5-1, the J gene TRBJ2-7, with TRBD1 matching over 9 bases. V trimming: 4 bases; J trimming: 6 bases; junction bases outside the gene matches: 8. The V gene's germline CDR1 is SGHRS and CDR2 YFSETQ. The CDR3 is 14 residues long.